The clone carrying this TCR beta chain was detected ten times or more. The data were produced by immunoSEQ multiplex PCR, yet TCRdb's version contains in-frame clones alone and is incomplete. In the table there are 150,000 or so clones, 78% of which are singletons. The data stem from a study of blood T cell repertoires in COVID-19. Study-level information: PBMCs, B-cell-depleted T cells, or T cells provided the cDNA or gDNA that made up the material.

From germline, CDR1 is SGHTA and CDR2 FQGNSA. CDR3 size: 16 residues. J was trimmed by 0 bases and V by 5 bases; bases with no gene match: 7. The chain combines TRBV7-2 with TRBJ2-7; 10 bases are a match to TRBD2. The clonotype was recovered from a man older than 75 with acute or convalescent COVID-19. Material: peripheral blood. CDR3: CASSPLAGVVSYEQYF. CDR3 DNA sequence: TGTGCCAGCAGCCCGCTAGCGGGGGTGGTCTCCTACGAGCAGTACTTC.